This paragraph reports one T cell receptor beta chain. A read error is possible here, since a much larger clone lies one base away. The ends were cut back, 1 base at V and 1 base at J, with 4 bases in the middle. The germline gives CDR1 SGHAT, CDR2 FQDESV (reference sequence). The CDR3 is 13 amino acids. This sample is part of a study of blood T cell repertoires in COVID-19. Original processing notes: Nucleated cell counts were estimated from reference gene primer amplification. Method: immunoSEQ multiplex PCR; TCRdb's copy keeps in-frame clones and lacks some. The V and J calls and clone size are taken from that table; D and trimming were inferred from the DNA. The sample includes over 250,000 clones, about 88% of them seen just once.

The specimen sequenced was peripheral blood. The origin of this receptor is a man aged 55 to 69 who had recovered from COVID-19. J is TRBJ1-1 and V is TRBV11-1; D is unclear. The CDR3 nucleotides are TGTGCCAGCAGCTTAGGGCAGAACACTGAAGCTTTCTTT. This encodes CASSLGQNTEAFF.